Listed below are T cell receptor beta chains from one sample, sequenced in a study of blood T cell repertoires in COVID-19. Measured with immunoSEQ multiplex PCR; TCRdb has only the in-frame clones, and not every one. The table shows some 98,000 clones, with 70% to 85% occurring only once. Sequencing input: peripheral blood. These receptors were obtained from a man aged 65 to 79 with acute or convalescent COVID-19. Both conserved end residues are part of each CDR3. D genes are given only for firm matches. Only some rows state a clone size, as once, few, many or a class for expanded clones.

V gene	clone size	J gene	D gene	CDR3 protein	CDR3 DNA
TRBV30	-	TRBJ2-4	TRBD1	CAWRHRGQTKNIQYF	TGTGCCTGGAGGCACAGGGGGCAAACCAAAAACATTCAGTACTTC
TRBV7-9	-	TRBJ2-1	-	CASSLGGTLDEQFF	TGTGCCAGCAGCTTGGGCGGGACTCTGGATGAGCAGTTCTTC
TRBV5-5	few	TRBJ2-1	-	CASSLKPALYNEQFF	TGTGCCAGCAGCTTGAAGCCAGCGCTCTACAATGAGCAGTTCTTC
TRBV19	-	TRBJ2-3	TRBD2	CASSPTSGGSADTQYF	TGTGCCAGTAGCCCGACTAGCGGGGGGTCTGCAGATACGCAGTATTTT
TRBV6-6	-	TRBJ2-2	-	CASSYARRSNTGELFF	TGTGCCAGCAGTTACGCCCGCAGGTCGAACACCGGGGAGCTGTTTTTT
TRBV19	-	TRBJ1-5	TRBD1	CASRTGGVGQPQHF	TGTGCCAGCCGGACAGGCGGAGTCGGTCAGCCCCAGCATTTT
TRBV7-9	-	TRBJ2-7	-	CASRTPGGSTYEQYF	TGTGCCAGCAGAACCCCAGGAGGGAGCACCTACGAGCAGTACTTC
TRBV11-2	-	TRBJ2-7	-	CASSLQGDSGYEQYF	TGTGCCAGCTCTCTCCAAGGGGATAGCGGCTACGAGCAGTACTTC
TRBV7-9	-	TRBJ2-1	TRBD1	CASNEDRGRGNEQFF	TGTGCCAGCAACGAGGACAGGGGTCGGGGCAATGAGCAGTTCTTC
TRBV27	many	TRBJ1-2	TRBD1	CASSLFQGANYGYTF	TGTGCCAGCAGTTTATTTCAGGGGGCTAACTATGGCTACACCTTC
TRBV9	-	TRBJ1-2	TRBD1	CASSVGQGDGYTF	TGTGCCAGCAGCGTGGGGCAGGGGGATGGCTACACCTTC
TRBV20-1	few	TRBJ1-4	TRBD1	CSALQGEKLFF	TGCAGTGCGCTACAGGGGGAAAAACTGTTTTTT
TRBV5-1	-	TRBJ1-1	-	CASSLAGFVSSRKNTEAFF	TGCGCCAGCAGCTTGGCCGGCTTCGTCTCAAGCAGGAAAAACACTGAAGCTTTCTTT
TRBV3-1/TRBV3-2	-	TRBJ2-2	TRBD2	CASSRTGLAGGLAGELFF	TGTGCCAGCAGCCGAACGGGACTAGCGGGAGGGCTAGCCGGGGAGCTGTTTTTT
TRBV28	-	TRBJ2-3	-	CASSGPGTSTDTQYF	TGTGCCAGCAGCGGACCGGGAACTAGCACAGATACGCAGTATTTT
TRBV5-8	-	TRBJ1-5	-	CASSLEQGGGNQPQHF	TGTGCCAGCAGCTTGGAGCAGGGAGGGGGCAATCAGCCCCAGCATTTT
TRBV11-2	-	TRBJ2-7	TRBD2	CASRTIAGVVYEQYF	TGTGCCAGCCGGACAATAGCGGGAGTGGTTTACGAGCAGTACTTC
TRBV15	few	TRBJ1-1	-	CATSRDYRRNTEAFF	TGTGCCACCAGCAGAGATTACAGGAGGAACACTGAAGCTTTCTTT
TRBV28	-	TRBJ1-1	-	CASSSIKSDTEAFF	TGTGCCAGCAGTTCGATTAAATCGGACACTGAAGCTTTCTTT
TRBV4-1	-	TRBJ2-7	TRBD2	CASSQDSGGITYEQYF	TGCGCCAGCAGCCAAGATAGCGGGGGAATTACCTACGAGCAGTACTTC